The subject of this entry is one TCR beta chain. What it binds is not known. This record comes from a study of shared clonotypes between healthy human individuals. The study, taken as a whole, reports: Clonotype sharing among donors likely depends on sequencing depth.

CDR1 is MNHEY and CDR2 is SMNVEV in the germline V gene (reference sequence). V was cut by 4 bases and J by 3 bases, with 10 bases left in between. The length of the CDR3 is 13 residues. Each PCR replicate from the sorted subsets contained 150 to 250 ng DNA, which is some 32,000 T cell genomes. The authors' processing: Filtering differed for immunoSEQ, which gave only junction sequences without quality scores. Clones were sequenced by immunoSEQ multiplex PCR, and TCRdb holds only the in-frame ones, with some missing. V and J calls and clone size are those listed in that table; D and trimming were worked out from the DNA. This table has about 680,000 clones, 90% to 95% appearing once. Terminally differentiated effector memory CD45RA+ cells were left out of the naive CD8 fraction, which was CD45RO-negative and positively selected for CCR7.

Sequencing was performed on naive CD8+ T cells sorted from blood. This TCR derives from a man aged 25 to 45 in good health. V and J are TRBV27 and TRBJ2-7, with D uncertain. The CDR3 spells CASSYSRFYEQYF. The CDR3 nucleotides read TGTGCCAGCAGTTATTCCAGGTTCTACGAGCAGTACTTC.